This T cell receptor (beta chain) was recovered during a study of blood T cell repertoires in COVID-19. About the research overall: The United States, Italy and Spain were the sources of the acute and convalescent COVID-19 samples. The cDNA or gDNA used as material had been derived from T cells, B-cell-depleted T cells, or PBMCs.

Original processing methods: The assay estimated nucleated cells by amplifying reference gene primers. Using immunoSEQ multiplex PCR, the repertoire was profiled, and TCRdb retains in-frame clones only, with some absent. V and J calls plus clone size are reproduced from that table; the DNA served to infer D and trimming. Of 90,000 to 120,000 clones in the sample, 70% to 85% are singletons; the top ten hold 2.5% to 3.5%. The CDR3 length is 19 residues. V lost 5 bases and J 0 bases, leaving 20 bases between the germline ends. Germline V gene sequence: CDR1 SGHTA, CDR2 FQGTGA. Sequencing was carried out using peripheral blood. The TCR originated in a woman older than 75 with active or convalescent COVID-19. J is TRBJ2-6 and V is TRBV7-3; D is possibly TRBD1 (5 bases). The CDR3, as DNA: TGTGCCAGCAGCCCAAAAGACAGCCAGTCGATCTCTGGGGCCAACGTCCTGACTTTC. Translated, it gives CASSPKDSQSISGANVLTF.